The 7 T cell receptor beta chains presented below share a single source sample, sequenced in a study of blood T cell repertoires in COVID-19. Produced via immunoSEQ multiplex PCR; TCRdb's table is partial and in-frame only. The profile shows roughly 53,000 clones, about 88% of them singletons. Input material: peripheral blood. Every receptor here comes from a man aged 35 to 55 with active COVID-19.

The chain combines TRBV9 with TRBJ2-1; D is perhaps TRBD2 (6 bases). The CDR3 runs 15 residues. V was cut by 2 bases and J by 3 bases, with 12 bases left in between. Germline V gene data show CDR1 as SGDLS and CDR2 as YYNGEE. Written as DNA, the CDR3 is TGTGCCAGCAGCGTCCGCGGGACTTACTACAATGAGCAGTTCTTC. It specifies CASSVRGTYYNEQFF. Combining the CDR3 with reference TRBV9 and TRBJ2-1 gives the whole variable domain DSGVTQTPKHLITATGQRVTLRCSPRSGDLSVYWYQQSLDQGLQFLIQYYNGEERAKGNILERFSAQQFPDLHSELNLSSLELGDSALYFCASSVRGTYYNEQFFGPGTRLTVL.

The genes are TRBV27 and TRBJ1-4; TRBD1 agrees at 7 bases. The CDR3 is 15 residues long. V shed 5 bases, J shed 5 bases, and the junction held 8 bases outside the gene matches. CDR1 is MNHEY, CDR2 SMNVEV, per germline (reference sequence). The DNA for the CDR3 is TGTGCCAGCAGTACAGGGACAGCCTCGAATGAAAAACTGTTTTTT. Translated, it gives CASSTGTASNEKLFF. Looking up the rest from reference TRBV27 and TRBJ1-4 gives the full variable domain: EAQVTQNPRYLITVTGKKLTVTCSQNMNHEYMSWYRQDPGLGLRQIYYSMNVEVTDKGDVPEGYKVSRKEKRNFPLILESPSPNQTSLYFCASSTGTASNEKLFFGSGTQLSVL.

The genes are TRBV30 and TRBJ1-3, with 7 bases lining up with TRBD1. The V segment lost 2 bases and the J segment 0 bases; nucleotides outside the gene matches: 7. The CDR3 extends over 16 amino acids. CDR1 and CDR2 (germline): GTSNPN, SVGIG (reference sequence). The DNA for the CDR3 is TGTGCCTGGAGTTTAGGACAGGACCACTCTGGAAACACCATATATTTT. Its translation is CAWSLGQDHSGNTIYF.

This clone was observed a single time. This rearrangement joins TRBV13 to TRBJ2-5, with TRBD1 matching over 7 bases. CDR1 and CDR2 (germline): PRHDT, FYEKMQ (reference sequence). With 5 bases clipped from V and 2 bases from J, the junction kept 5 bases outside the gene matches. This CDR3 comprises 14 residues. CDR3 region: CASSDRDLQETQYF. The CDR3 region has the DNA TGTGCCAGCAGCGACAGGGACCTTCAAGAGACCCAGTACTTC.

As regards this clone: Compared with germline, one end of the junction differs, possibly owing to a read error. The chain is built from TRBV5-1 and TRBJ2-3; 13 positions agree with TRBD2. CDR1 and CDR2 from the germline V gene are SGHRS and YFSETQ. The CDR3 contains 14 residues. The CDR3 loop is CASSVGGLAGVKTF. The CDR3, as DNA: TGCGCCAGCAGCGTCGGCGGACTAGCGGGAGTAAAGACATTT. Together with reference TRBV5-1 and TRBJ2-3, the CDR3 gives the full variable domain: KAGVTQTPRYLIKTRGQQVTLSCSPISGHRSVSWYQQTPGQGLQFLFEYFSETQRNKGNFPGRFSGRQFSNSRSEMNVSTLELGDSALYLCASSVGGLAGVKTFGPGTRLTVL.

The CDR3 loop is CASSRLAGEAKNIQYF. The CDR3 DNA reads TGTGCCAGCTCTCGACTAGCGGGAGAAGCCAAAAACATTCAGTACTTC. V and J are TRBV18 and TRBJ2-4; the match to TRBD2 covers 12 bases. Per the germline V gene, CDR1 is KGHSH and CDR2 is LQKENI. This CDR3 is built from 16 residues. The V gene end was trimmed by 6 bases and the J gene end by 0 bases; junction bases not matched to a gene: 3.

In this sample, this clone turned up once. In DNA form, the CDR3 reads TGTGCCAGCAGCTCTCCCCTTAGCGGGAGCTCCTACAATGAGCAGTTCTTC. This codes for CASSSPLSGSSYNEQFF. The rearrangement joins TRBV7-8 to TRBJ2-1; 9 bases agree with TRBD2. Germline V CDR1 and CDR2: SGHVS, FQNEAQ. The trim removed 4 bases at V and 0 bases at J, leaving 7 bases unmatched. The CDR3 length is 17 residues. The full variable domain, completed using reference TRBV7-8 and TRBJ2-1, is GAGVSQSPRYKVAKRGQDVALRCDPISGHVSLFWYQQALGQGPEFLTYFQNEAQLDKSGLPSDRFFAERPEGSVSTLKIQRTQQEDSAVYLCASSSPLSGSSYNEQFFGPGTRLTVL.